Below are 30 T cell receptor beta chains sequenced from a single sample in a study of breast tumors, draining lymph nodes, adjacent tissues. In TCRdb, the multiplex PCR reads were re-called with MiXCR into one record per CDR3 protein. Of about 21,000 distinct CDR3 sequences listed, around 40% are singletons. Sample: breast tumor tissue. The receptor source for this set is a female donor with breast cancer. Some clones in this sample may be carry-over from other donors' samples.

The rearrangement links TRBV4-2 to TRBJ2-3; D is ambiguous. The J call may be in error: the DNA end matches TRBJ1-5 better. This CDR3 contains 17 residues. The germline gives CDR1 LGHNA, CDR2 YNFKEQ. Here the CDR3 DNA reads TGTGCCAGCAGCCCGAGAGATGGAGCCTCTGGCACAGATACGCAGCATTTT. This encodes CASSPRDGASGTDTQHF.

In this sample, this clonotype is medium-sized. The V and J genes are TRBV4-1 and TRBJ1-6, with D hard to call. Looked up from germline, CDR1 is MGHRA and CDR2 is YSYEKL. With 3 bases removed from V and 7 bases from J, the gap between germline ends came to 4 bases. The CDR3 extends over 12 amino acids. For the CDR3, the DNA is TGCGCCAGCAGCCACGGAAATTCACCCCTCCACTTT. The encoded protein is CASSHGNSPLHF.

The V call is TRBV10-3, the J call TRBJ1-2; D may be TRBD1 (5 bases). The germline V gene has CDR1 ENHRY and CDR2 SYGVKD. The CDR3 has 14 amino acids. V was trimmed by 7 bases and J by 7 bases, leaving 19 bases between them. This chain's CDR3 is CAITPRGESGGYTF. CDR3 DNA sequence: TGTGCCATCACCCCACGGGGGGAGTCAGGTGGCTACACCTTC.

The chain uses TRBV10-3 and TRBJ1-6; TRBD1 matches 8 bases. Trimming at V came to 6 bases and at J to 10 bases, leaving 2 bases not matched to a gene. Germline V gene data show CDR1 as ENHRY and CDR2 as SYGVKD. The CDR3 runs to 12 residues. Here the CDR3 reads CAIRTGESPLHF. The CDR3 DNA reads as TGTGCCATCAGGACAGGGGAATCACCCCTCCACTTT.

This clonotype was observed many times. The genes are TRBV20-1 and TRBJ2-1; D possibly uses TRBD1 or TRBD2 (5 bases each). Germline values: CDR1 DFQATT, CDR2 SNEGSKA (reference sequence). Trimming took 0 bases from V and 9 from J, leaving 15 bases between them. The CDR3 has 14 amino acids. The CDR3 sequence is CSARDPSRGAEQFF. As DNA, the CDR3 is TGCAGTGCTAGAGACCCATCGAGAGGGGCTGAGCAGTTCTTC.

In the case of this clonotype: The junction shows a germline mismatch at one end, possibly a read error. This chain uses TRBV2 with TRBJ2-7, with 10 positions matching TRBD2. The germline CDR1 and CDR2 sequences are SNHLY and FYNNEI. The CDR3 spans 17 residues. The CDR3 reads CAISPWTSGTRSYEQYF. The CDR3 DNA sequence: TGTGCCATCAGTCCTTGGACTAGCGGAACCCGCTCCTACGAGCAGTACTTC. Filled out from reference TRBV2 and TRBJ2-7, the complete variable domain reads EPEVTQTPSHQVTQMGQEVILRCVPISNHLYFYWYRQILGQKVEFLVSFYNNEISEKSEIFDDQFSVERPDGSNFTLKIRSTKLEDSAMYFCAISPWTSGTRSYEQYFGPGTRLTVT.

This clonotype was seen repeatedly, ten times or more. It may be a read error: a sequence one base away is much more abundant. This chain uses TRBV11-2 with TRBJ2-3, with 7 bases aligning to TRBD2. Trimming at V came to 0 bases and at J to 8 bases, leaving 17 bases not matched to a gene. Germline lookup yields CDR1 SGHAT and CDR2 FQNNGV. This CDR3 is 18 amino acids long. CDR3 DNA sequence: TGTGCCAGCAGCTTAGATCGGGGACCAGCGGGGACGCAATCTACGCAGTATTTT. Protein sequence: CASSLDRGPAGTQSTQYF.

This clonotype has a handful of counts. This sequence joins TRBV7-8 and TRBJ1-4, with 7 bases matching TRBD1. Germline loops: CDR1 SGHVS, CDR2 FQNEAQ. The CDR3 has 16 amino acids. Trimming at V came to 5 bases and at J to 8 bases, leaving 14 bases not matched to a gene. In nucleotides, the CDR3 is TGTGCCAGCAGCATCCCCAGACAGGGAGGTCCAGAAAAACTGTTTTTT. Protein: CASSIPRQGGPEKLFF.

The rearrangement joins TRBV19 to TRBJ2-7; no clear D. The V end was cut by 2 bases, the J end by 5 bases, with 13 bases between. Germline V lookup: CDR1 LNHDA, CDR2 SQIVND (reference sequence). This CDR3 comprises 14 residues. CDR3 coding DNA: TGTGCCAGTAGTATAAAGGCAGGAACCCACGAGCAGTACTTC. Translating gives CASSIKAGTHEQYF.

Ten or more counts support this clonotype. This rearrangement joins TRBV7-8 to TRBJ2-7, with 7 positions matching TRBD1. Trimming took 6 bases from V and 2 from J; bases not matched to a gene: 10. This CDR3 is 15 amino acids long. From germline, CDR1 is SGHVS and CDR2 FQNEAQ. DNA for the CDR3: TGTGCCAGCAGACCCCGGACAGGCTTTCCCTACGAGCAGTACTTC. This gives the protein CASRPRTGFPYEQYF.

This chain connects TRBV9 to TRBJ1-2, with D uncertain. V lost 4 bases and J lost 9, with 16 bases in between. Germline CDR1 reads SGDLS; CDR2 reads YYNGEE. The CDR3 contains 13 residues. The DNA for the CDR3 is TGTGCCAGCAGCCCCGTAGCGGAGTGGAGCTACACCTTC. Amino acids: CASSPVAEWSYTF.

Many counts were recorded for this clonotype. One end of the junction varies from germline; a read error may be responsible. This sequence joins TRBV7-2 and TRBJ1-2; 8 bases match TRBD1. The germline V gene has CDR1 SGHTA and CDR2 FQGNSA. CDR3 length equals 15 residues. For the CDR3, the DNA is TGTGCCAGCAGCCCCGGGACAGGTTCCTTCTATGGCTACCCCTTC. This codes for CASSPGTGSFYGYPF.

This clonotype was found many times. This chain connects TRBV10-3 to TRBJ2-1; TRBD2 matches at 8 bases. The junction had 7 bases not matched to a gene; V was cut back by 10 bases and J by 2 bases. There are 14 residues in the CDR3. CDR1 and CDR2 from the germline V gene are ENHRY and SYGVKD. The CDR3, as DNA: TGTGCCACCTCAGCGGGGGCCCCCTACAATGAGCAGTTCTTC. Translated, it gives CATSAGAPYNEQFF.

The CDR3: CASSLGGTGGRLAGPFRGTDTQYF. The CDR3 DNA follows: TGCGCCAGCAGCTTGGGGGGGACAGGGGGAAGACTAGCGGGGCCTTTTCGGGGCACAGATACGCAGTATTTT. The chain combines TRBV5-1 with TRBJ2-3; D is perhaps TRBD1 or TRBD2 (11 bases each). Trimming stripped 0 bases from V and 1 base from J, with 36 bases between. This CDR3 has 24 amino acids. Germline-derived CDR1 and CDR2 are SGHRS and YFSETQ.

The chain couples TRBV20-1 to TRBJ1-2; possibly TRBD1 for D (5 bases). The CDR3 sequence is 11 residues long. Per the germline V gene, CDR1 is DFQATT and CDR2 is SNEGSKA (reference sequence). CDR3 residues: CGGEFDYGYTF. The CDR3 nucleotides are TGCGGGGGGGAGTTCGACTATGGCTACACCTTC.

In its sample, this clonotype was seen a few times. The chain carries TRBV9 and TRBJ2-1; D unresolved. Trimming removed 0 bases from V and 2 bases from J, with 12 bases in between. Germline CDR1 is SGDLS and CDR2 is YYNGEE. This CDR3 is 16 amino acids long. CDR3: CASSVGPRTTYNEQFF. DNA for the CDR3: TGTGCCAGCAGCGTAGGCCCACGGACCACCTACAATGAGCAGTTCTTC.

There are many counts of this clonotype. The V call is TRBV4-3, the J call TRBJ1-6; D remains unclear. Germline V gives CDR1 LGHNA, CDR2 YSLEER. V dropped 0 bases and J dropped 10 bases, with 10 bases sitting between them. This CDR3 has 14 residues. The CDR3 DNA sequence: TGCGCCAGCAGCCAAGATTCCGCCGGGTCACCCCTCCACTTT. Its translation: CASSQDSAGSPLHF.

In this sample, this clonotype is medium-sized. The genes are TRBV25-1 and TRBJ1-2, with D hard to call. The V gene's germline CDR1 is MGHDK and CDR2 SYGVNS. This CDR3 contains 15 residues. Trimming shortened V by 3 bases and J by 3 bases, and 14 bases separated the two germline ends. CDR3 in DNA: TGTGCCAGCAGTGACTCCTTACGGGGTTACTATGGCTACACCTTC. It translates to CASSDSLRGYYGYTF.

This clonotype is labeled medium-sized. The gene calls are TRBV20-1 and TRBJ1-6; D might be TRBD1 (6 bases). The CDR3 loop spans 15 amino acids. V was shortened by 6 bases and J by 9 bases, with 21 bases between the two germline ends. Germline V CDR1 and CDR2: DFQATT, SNEGSKA (reference sequence). CDR3 sequence (DNA): TGCAGTGCCATCCCTCTGGACAGTCAGAGTTCACCCCTCCACTTT. Encoded protein: CSAIPLDSQSSPLHF.

This clonotype was observed at least ten times. This may come from a read error, since a much larger clone is one base off. The chain is built from TRBV11-3 and TRBJ2-5, with 10 bases that match TRBD2. Looked up from germline, CDR1 is SGHNT and CDR2 is YENEEA. The V and J ends lost 4 bases and 4 bases, in that order; junction bases with no gene match: 9. CDR3 size: 16 residues. The CDR3 DNA reads as TGTGCCAGCAGCTACGGACTAGCGGCAGAGTCAGAGACCCAGTACTTC. Residues: CASSYGLAAESETQYF.

This clonotype is medium-sized. The chain carries TRBV24-1 and TRBJ2-3; weak D call: TRBD1 (5 bases). V dropped 9 bases and J dropped 3 bases, with 9 bases sitting between them. The CDR3 is made up of 12 amino acids. Germline loops: CDR1 KGHDR, CDR2 SFDVKD. This chain's CDR3 is CATAGFTDTQYF. The CDR3 bases are TGTGCCACCGCAGGGTTTACAGATACGCAGTATTTT.

V and J are TRBV6-4 and TRBJ2-1, with D perhaps given as TRBD1 or TRBD2 (5 bases each). Germline values: CDR1 MRHNA, CDR2 SNTAGT. The CDR3 has 13 amino acids. The ends were cut back, 2 bases at V and 5 bases at J, with 7 bases in the middle. The CDR3 bases are TGTGCCAGCAGTGACAGGGACCACAATGAGCAGTTCTTC. Protein product: CASSDRDHNEQFF.

The V gene is TRBV7-8, the J gene TRBJ2-3; 11 bases line up with TRBD2. The CDR3 is 15 amino acids. Germline V gives CDR1 SGHVS, CDR2 FQNEAQ. Trimming cost V 5 bases and J 5 bases; bases outside gene matches: 6. The CDR3 DNA follows: TGTGCCAGCAGCGGATTAGCGGGGGGGCGAGATACGCAGTATTTT. Protein product: CASSGLAGGRDTQYF.

The chain has TRBV7-8 and TRBJ1-1, with D unclear. Germline assignment: CDR1 SGHVS and CDR2 FQNEAQ. The CDR3 is 12 amino acids. Between the trimmed V and J ends, which lost 5 bases and 4 bases, there was a span of 8 bases. Here the CDR3 DNA reads TGTGCCAGCAGCCCGGGATTCACTGAAGCTTTCTTT. Amino acid sequence: CASSPGFTEAFF.

This clonotype was seen repeatedly, ten times or more. CDR3 region: CASSSPGLVTQYF. The CDR3 coding sequence is TGTGCCAGCAGCTCGCCGGGACTAGTCACGCAGTATTTT. The chain joins TRBV7-2 to TRBJ2-3, with 8 positions matching TRBD2. This CDR3 has 13 residues. Germline-derived CDR1 and CDR2 are SGHTA and FQGNSA. V was pared by 4 bases and J by 9 bases, with 6 bases of the junction left unmatched.

This clonotype was picked up many times. The chain combines TRBV5-6 with TRBJ2-5; D may be TRBD1 (6 bases). The V end was cut by 4 bases, the J end by 4 bases, with 14 bases between. Germline values: CDR1 SGHDT, CDR2 YYEEEE. The CDR3 extends over 14 amino acids. CDR3 coding DNA: TGTGCCAGCAGCCAACAGGGCTTAGGAGAGACCCAGTACTTC. This sequence encodes CASSQQGLGETQYF.

This clonotype is medium-sized in the sample. This chain links TRBV7-9 with TRBJ2-5; D possibly uses TRBD1 or TRBD2 (6 bases each). The V gene lost 5 bases and the J gene lost 2 bases, with 18 bases spanning the gap. Germline V gene sequence: CDR1 SEHNR, CDR2 FQNEAQ (reference sequence). CDR3 length equals 16 residues. The CDR3 spells CASSPGAWAGQETQYF. CDR3 bases: TGTGCCAGCAGCCCGGGGGCATGGGCGGGTCAAGAGACCCAGTACTTC.

The chain links TRBV25-1 to TRBJ1-2; 10 nucleotides match TRBD1. V shed 5 bases and J 8 bases; nucleotides not matched to a gene: 8. In germline, CDR1 is MGHDK, CDR2 SYGVNS. The CDR3 loop spans 14 amino acids. The CDR3: CASSLGTGDRGYTF. The CDR3 DNA reads as TGTGCCAGCAGTCTGGGGACAGGGGATAGGGGCTACACCTTC.

The rearrangement joins TRBV4-1 to TRBJ2-7; D unresolved. Germline V gene data show CDR1 as MGHRA and CDR2 as YSYEKL. Deletions cut 1 base from V and 2 bases from J, with 12 bases between. CDR3 length equals 15 residues. CDR3 amino acids: CASSQVKGRTYEQYF. The CDR3 DNA reads as TGCGCCAGCAGCCAAGTAAAAGGTAGAACCTACGAGCAGTACTTC.

This clonotype was observed at least ten times. A much more abundant neighbour one base away suggests this may be a read error. The chain has TRBV12-3 or TRBV12-4 and TRBJ2-5; D not certain. This CDR3 contains 12 residues. The germline V and J ends were trimmed by 3 bases and 5 bases, with 7 bases remaining between them. The CDR3 coding sequence is TGTGCCAGCAGTTTCGGTGAGGAGACCCAGTACTTC. It codes for CASSFGEETQYF.